Following are 26 T cell receptor beta chains from one sample sequenced in a study of shared clonotypes between healthy human individuals. Assay used: immunoSEQ multiplex PCR; TCRdb lists only in-frame clones, some missing. Of 2 million or so clones listed, roughly 94% were seen once; the top ten hold more than 0.1%. The specimen sequenced was naive CD4+ T cells sorted from blood. Subset denoted: CD45RA+ positively selected. Receptor source: a man younger than 30 in good health.

The J gene is TRBJ1-2, the V gene TRBV4-1; D gene uncertain. Germline-derived CDR1 and CDR2 are MGHRA and YSYEKL. This CDR3 has 13 amino acids. Between the trimmed V and J ends, which lost 3 bases and 4 bases, there was a span of 9 bases. CDR3 residues: CASSQEGFYGYTF. Here the CDR3 DNA reads TGCGCCAGCAGCCAGGAAGGGTTCTATGGCTACACCTTC.

This sequence joins TRBV2 and TRBJ2-7; no reliable D call. Trimming removed 5 bases at V and 4 bases at J, with 15 bases between. Germline values: CDR1 SNHLY, CDR2 FYNNEI. CDR3 length: 14 amino acids. The CDR3 is CASSQQSVGYEQYF. For the CDR3, the DNA is TGTGCCAGCAGTCAACAGTCAGTGGGGTACGAGCAGTACTTC.

In its sample, this clone was seen once. J is TRBJ1-2 and V is TRBV11-3, with 7 bases aligning to TRBD1. The CDR3 length is 13 residues. The germline V gene has CDR1 SGHNT and CDR2 YENEEA. The V gene end was trimmed by 4 bases and the J gene end by 4 bases; junction bases not matched to a gene: 3. CDR3 residues: CASSSRGSYGYTF. CDR3 DNA: TGTGCCAGCAGCTCCAGGGGGTCCTATGGCTACACCTTC.

The rearrangement uses TRBV7-2 and TRBJ2-7; no firm D call. V lost 1 base and J 0 bases, leaving 10 bases between the germline ends. Germline CDR1 reads SGHTA; CDR2 reads FQGNSA. This CDR3 comprises 15 residues. CDR3 amino acids: CASSLDKLSSYEQYF. The CDR3 DNA reads TGTGCCAGCAGCTTAGACAAGCTGAGCTCCTACGAGCAGTACTTC.

Remarks on this clone: This may come from a read error, since a much larger clone is one base off. This chain connects TRBV2 to TRBJ2-7; D may be TRBD1 (5 bases). The CDR3 runs 13 residues. Germline lookup yields CDR1 SNHLY and CDR2 FYNNEI. In DNA form, the CDR3 reads TGTGCCAGCAGGGAAGGGGTCTCCTACGAGCAGTACTTC. This translates into CASREGVSYEQYF. The full variable domain, with the rest looked up from reference TRBV2 and TRBJ2-7, is EPEVTQTPSHQVTQMGQEVILRCVPISNHLYFYWYRQILGQKVEFLVSFYNNEISEKSEIFDDQFSVERPDGSNFTLKIRSTKLEDSAMYFCASREGVSYEQYFGPGTRLTVT.

This clone has only one observation. The rearrangement uses TRBV6-6 and TRBJ2-7; the match to TRBD1 covers 8 bases. V was clipped by 4 bases and J by 5 bases; unmatched bases: 4. The CDR3 spans 13 residues. In germline, CDR1 is MNHNY, CDR2 SVGAGI (reference sequence). The CDR3 sequence: CASSSQGANEQYF. In DNA, the CDR3 is TGTGCCAGCAGTTCTCAGGGGGCCAACGAGCAGTACTTC.

This chain links TRBV7-9 with TRBJ1-4; 8 nucleotides match TRBD1. V shed 7 bases, J shed 8 bases, and the junction held 12 bases outside the gene matches. Germline V lookup: CDR1 SEHNR, CDR2 FQNEAQ (reference sequence). The CDR3 has 15 amino acids. CDR3 nucleotide sequence: TGTGCCAGCAACTCACCCCAGGGGGCAGGAGAAAAACTGTTTTTT. Encoded protein: CASNSPQGAGEKLFF.

V gene TRBV30 combines with J gene TRBJ2-2; tentative D call: TRBD1 (5 bases). Germline-derived CDR1 and CDR2 are GTSNPN and SVGIG (reference sequence). CDR3 length: 13 amino acids. V was clipped by 5 bases and J by 6 bases, with 13 bases between them. For the CDR3, the DNA is TGTGCCTGGGATCCGCAGGGTCCCGGGGAGCTGTTTTTT. Residues: CAWDPQGPGELFF.

This chain links TRBV10-3 with TRBJ2-2; 13 bases agree with TRBD2. The CDR3 is made up of 14 amino acids. V dropped 11 bases and J dropped 5; count of bases not matched to a gene: 5. Germline-derived CDR1 and CDR2 are ENHRY and SYGVKD. CDR3 sequence reads: CASGLAGWTGELFF. As DNA, the CDR3 is TGTGCCTCGGGACTAGCGGGATGGACCGGGGAGCTGTTTTTT.

The CDR3: CATGPQGYEQYF. The CDR3, as DNA: TGTGCCACAGGACCCCAGGGTTACGAGCAGTACTTC. The genes are TRBV10-3 and TRBJ2-7; D possibly corresponds to TRBD1 (5 bases). Trimming stripped 10 bases from V and 4 bases from J, with 14 bases between. The CDR3 length is 12 residues. Germline loops: CDR1 ENHRY, CDR2 SYGVKD.

The chain combines TRBV9 with TRBJ2-7; no reliable D call. Trimming removed 2 bases from V and 2 bases from J, with 17 bases in between. CDR3 length equals 16 residues. Germline V gene data show CDR1 as SGDLS and CDR2 as YYNGEE. The CDR3 DNA sequence: TGTGCCAGCAGCGTCTCCCCCCCTGGGTCAGCCTACGAGCAGTACTTC. Its translation is CASSVSPPGSAYEQYF.

The chain combines TRBV28 with TRBJ1-5; D is undetermined. CDR1 and CDR2 from the germline V gene are MDHEN and SYDVKM. The germline V and J ends were trimmed by 3 bases and 2 bases, with 14 bases remaining between them. CDR3 size: 16 residues. CDR3 in amino acids: CASSLIGAPGNQPQHF. For the CDR3, the DNA is TGTGCCAGCAGTTTGATTGGTGCGCCTGGCAATCAGCCCCAGCATTTT.

This clone appeared a single time. The chain joins TRBV5-1 to TRBJ2-7; D is unresolved. Germline-derived CDR1 and CDR2 are SGHRS and YFSETQ. V shed 6 bases and J shed 2 bases, with 12 bases lying between them. This CDR3 spans 13 amino acids. CDR3: CASMPGPAYEQYF. The CDR3 region has the DNA TGCGCCAGCATGCCAGGTCCGGCCTACGAGCAGTACTTC.

This chain links TRBV5-6 with TRBJ2-3; TRBD2 might be the D (5 bases). The ends were cut back, 7 bases at V and 5 bases at J, with 17 bases in the middle. Germline V gene lookup returns CDR1 SGHDT and CDR2 YYEEEE. The CDR3 totals 14 residues. The CDR3 DNA sequence: TGTGCCAGCCGCGTTCGGGGATTGCTAGATACGCAGTATTTT. This codes for CASRVRGLLDTQYF.

The chain combines TRBV4-1 with TRBJ1-6, with 10 bases fitting TRBD1. This CDR3 has 15 amino acids. Trimming removed 6 bases from V and 7 bases from J; junction bases left unmatched: 6. Germline CDR1 is MGHRA and CDR2 is YSYEKL. The CDR3 DNA reads TGCGCCAGCAGACCGGGACAGGGGATAAATTCACCCCTCCACTTT. It encodes CASRPGQGINSPLHF.

The V and J genes are TRBV2 and TRBJ2-7, with 8 bases fitting TRBD1. The CDR3 has 12 amino acids. Germline CDR1 and CDR2: SNHLY and FYNNEI. With 11 bases clipped from V and 1 base from J, the junction kept 4 bases outside the gene matches. CDR3 sequence: CAGRTGSYEQYF. DNA for the CDR3: TGTGCCGGGCGGACAGGGTCCTACGAGCAGTACTTC.

V usage is TRBV20-1 and J usage is TRBJ2-1; maybe TRBD2 (6 bases). Between the trimmed V and J ends, which lost 1 base and 13 bases, there was a span of 11 bases. Germline loops: CDR1 DFQATT, CDR2 SNEGSKA (reference sequence). The CDR3 has 11 residues. The CDR3 sequence is CSARAGLSQFF. The DNA for the CDR3 is TGCAGTGCTAGAGCCGGACTATCCCAGTTCTTC.

This chain uses TRBV5-1 with TRBJ2-2, with D perhaps assigned TRBD1 or TRBD2 (7 bases each). Germline V gene data show CDR1 as SGHRS and CDR2 as YFSETQ. The CDR3 sequence is 14 residues long. V lost 9 bases and J 1 base, leaving 13 bases between the germline ends. CDR3 region: CATQGGKNTGELFF. Written as DNA, the CDR3 is TGCGCCACCCAGGGGGGGAAGAACACCGGGGAGCTGTTTTTT.

The chain joins TRBV29-1 to TRBJ2-7; 7 nucleotides agree with TRBD1. V was pared by 7 bases and J by 6 bases, with 12 bases of the junction left unmatched. Germline V lookup: CDR1 SQVTM, CDR2 ANQGSEA. CDR3 size: 13 residues. CDR3 region: CSARQGTSGEQYF. DNA of the CDR3: TGCAGCGCCCGACAGGGCACCTCCGGCGAGCAGTACTTC.

Here the CDR3 DNA reads TGTGCCAGTAGTATGTCCAGGACTAACTATGGCTACACCTTC. It codes for CASSMSRTNYGYTF. The chain combines TRBV19 with TRBJ1-2; D not certain. The CDR3 covers 14 residues. Germline V gene sequence: CDR1 LNHDA, CDR2 SQIVND (reference sequence). The germline V and J ends were trimmed by 3 bases and 0 bases, with 8 bases remaining between them.

The chain recombines TRBV5-1 with TRBJ1-4; D is undetermined. From germline, CDR1 is SGHRS and CDR2 YFSETQ. This CDR3 is built from 14 residues. V lost 4 bases and J 6 bases, leaving 13 bases between the germline ends. CDR3 sequence (DNA): TGCGCCAGCAGCCATTCGGAGAAGGATGAAAAACTGTTTTTT. It is translated as CASSHSEKDEKLFF.

The CDR3 loop reads CASSPLVGQGLSPLHF. The DNA for the CDR3 is TGTGCCAGCTCACCACTGGTGGGACAGGGGCTTTCACCCCTCCACTTT. The chain carries TRBV18 and TRBJ1-6, with 10 bases identical to TRBD1. Germline lookup yields CDR1 KGHSH and CDR2 LQKENI. V shed 1 base, J shed 9 bases, and the junction held 6 bases outside the gene matches. The CDR3 is 16 amino acids.

The V gene is TRBV7-2, the J gene TRBJ1-3, with D unclear. The CDR3 has 15 amino acids. Germline loops: CDR1 SGHTA, CDR2 FQGNSA. V was trimmed by 2 bases and J by 3 bases, leaving 11 bases between them. The DNA of the CDR3 is TGTGCCAGCAGCTTAAGCCCGGGAGGTGGAAACACCATATATTTT. Amino acids: CASSLSPGGGNTIYF. The full variable domain, its missing parts supplied by reference TRBV7-2 and TRBJ1-3, is GAGVSQSPSNKVTEKGKDVELRCDPISGHTALYWYRQSLGQGLEFLIYFQGNSAPDKSGLPSDRFSAERTGGSVSTLTIQRTQQEDSAVYLCASSLSPGGGNTIYFGEGSWLTVV.

In regard to this clone: This sample includes further DNA sequences coding for the same CDR3. The V call is TRBV6-1, the J call TRBJ1-5, with 7 nucleotides matching TRBD1. Per germline, CDR1 MNHNS and CDR2 SASEGT. The V gene end was trimmed by 8 bases and the J gene end by 4 bases; junction bases not matched to a gene: 5. The CDR3 length is 13 residues. CDR3 nucleotide sequence: TGTGCCAGCCAGGGACAGCTAAATCAGCCCCAGCATTTT. This encodes CASQGQLNQPQHF.

About this clone itself: This sample includes further DNA sequences coding for the same CDR3. V and J are TRBV7-9 and TRBJ2-3; TRBD2 aligns across 8 bases. Germline loops: CDR1 SEHNR, CDR2 FQNEAQ (reference sequence). This CDR3 region has 15 residues. V lost 2 bases, J lost 0 bases, and 1 base stayed unmatched. The CDR3 sequence: CASSLSGGSTDTQYF. CDR3 DNA sequence: TGTGCCAGCAGCTTAAGCGGGGGTAGCACAGATACGCAGTATTTT.

V gene TRBV28 combines with J gene TRBJ2-5; TRBD1 matches 10 bases. The germline gives CDR1 MDHEN, CDR2 SYDVKM. J was trimmed by 6 bases and V by 1 base; bases with no gene match: 2. This CDR3 comprises 14 residues. CDR3 in DNA: TGTGCCAGCAGTTTATTGGGACAGGGGAAGACCCAGTACTTC. Its translation is CASSLLGQGKTQYF. The whole variable domain, remainder taken from reference TRBV28 and TRBJ2-5, is DVKVTQSSRYLVKRTGEKVFLECVQDMDHENMFWYRQDPGLGLRLIYFSYDVKMKEKGDIPEGYSVSREKKERFSLILESASTNQTSMYLCASSLLGQGKTQYFGPGTRLLVL.